This entry lists 32 T cell receptor beta chains sequenced from one sample in a study of blood T cell repertoires in COVID-19. The protocol was immunoSEQ multiplex PCR, while the TCRdb copy is restricted to in-frame clones and leaves out a portion. The data contain roughly 300,000 clones, around 83% of them singletons. The sample consisted of peripheral blood. The source is a woman aged 50 to 60 with acute or convalescent COVID-19.

The chain couples TRBV11-2 to TRBJ1-3; maybe TRBD1 (6 bases). The CDR3 covers 15 residues. The germline V gene encodes CDR1 SGHAT and CDR2 FQNNGV. V dropped 1 base and J dropped 0 bases, with 7 bases sitting between them. The CDR3 sequence is CASSLGGGSGNTIYF. CDR3 in DNA: TGTGCCAGCAGCTTAGGAGGGGGCTCTGGAAACACCATATATTTT.

The count of this clone is one. The rearrangement links TRBV7-3 to TRBJ2-2, with TRBD1 identical over 10 bases. Germline CDR1 is SGHTA and CDR2 is FQGTGA. V lost 8 bases and J lost 6; bases outside the gene matches: 9. The CDR3 is made up of 15 amino acids. CDR3 nucleotides: TGTGCCAGCGGGTGGGGACAGGGGATCCCCGGGGAGCTGTTTTTT. Translating it yields CASGWGQGIPGELFF.

This clone was counted only a few times. The rearrangement joins TRBV4-3 to TRBJ2-1; TRBD1 might be the D (6 bases). CDR1 and CDR2 from the germline V gene are LGHNA and YSLEER. Trimming took 1 base from V and 8 from J, leaving 18 bases between them. The CDR3 is 16 residues long. CDR3 in amino acids: CASSQVPGDRLDEQFF. The DNA of the CDR3 is TGCGCCAGCAGCCAAGTTCCAGGGGACCGTCTTGATGAGCAGTTCTTC.

This clone was recorded a few times. The chain carries TRBV6-5 and TRBJ1-1; D not certain. The V gene's germline CDR1 is MNHEY and CDR2 SVGAGI. Trimming took off 6 bases at V and 0 bases at J, with 11 bases between the two ends. The CDR3 contains 14 residues. CDR3 bases: TGTGCCAGCAGGTTTAGTCCCATGAACACTGAAGCTTTCTTT. Amino acids: CASRFSPMNTEAFF.

The rearrangement uses TRBV18 and TRBJ1-1; D remains ambiguous. CDR1 is KGHSH, CDR2 LQKENI, per germline. The CDR3 covers 15 residues. The V end lost 2 bases, the J end lost 0 bases, and 10 bases lay between the germline ends. The CDR3 here is CASSPSSGMNTEAFF. CDR3 nucleotide sequence: TGTGCCAGCTCACCAAGTTCGGGGATGAACACTGAAGCTTTCTTT. Full variable domain (remainder filled in from reference TRBV18 and TRBJ1-1): NAGVMQNPRHLVRRRGQEARLRCSPMKGHSHVYWYRQLPEEGLKFMVYLQKENIIDESGMPKERFSAEFPKEGPSILRIQQVVRGDSAAYFCASSPSSGMNTEAFFGQGTRLTVV.

The rearrangement uses TRBV6-2 or TRBV6-3 and TRBJ1-1, with 7 bases lining up with TRBD1. Per germline, CDR1 MNHEY and CDR2 SVGEGT. CDR3 length: 12 residues. Trimming took 4 bases from V and 11 from J; bases not matched to a gene: 7. The CDR3 DNA is TGTGCCAGCAGTTGGGACAGTTTGTATGCTTTCTTT. It is translated as CASSWDSLYAFF.

The CDR3: CASSYHASADYEQYF. In DNA form, the CDR3 reads TGTGCCAGCAGCTATCACGCTAGCGCCGACTACGAGCAGTACTTC. This chain joins TRBV13 and TRBJ2-7; TRBD2 is a possible D gene (6 bases). Germline V CDR1 and CDR2: PRHDT, FYEKMQ (reference sequence). V shed 4 bases and J shed 3 bases, with 16 bases lying between them. The CDR3 is 15 amino acids.

V and J are TRBV6-5 and TRBJ1-5, with a weak D call TRBD1 (6 bases). The germline V gene encodes CDR1 MNHEY and CDR2 SVGAGI. The CDR3 is 15 residues long. Trimming shortened V by 6 bases and J by 2 bases, and 14 bases separated the two germline ends. The CDR3 DNA is TGTGCCAGCAGGAAGACAGGTAGTGGCAATCAGCCCCAGCATTTT. Its protein is CASRKTGSGNQPQHF.

The chain employs TRBV4-2 and TRBJ2-5; 8 bases align to TRBD2. V was clipped by 1 base and J by 2 bases; unmatched bases: 9. The CDR3 runs 17 residues. The germline gives CDR1 LGHNA, CDR2 YNFKEQ. The CDR3 protein is CASSQGAPTSGQETQYF. The CDR3 region has the DNA TGTGCCAGCAGCCAAGGGGCCCCCACTAGCGGACAAGAGACCCAGTACTTC.

The chain carries TRBV12-5 and TRBJ2-5, with 7 bases fitting TRBD2. CDR3 size: 17 residues. Germline values: CDR1 LGHNT, CDR2 FRNRAP. V was pared by 1 base and J by 9 bases, with 17 bases of the junction left unmatched. CDR3 sequence: CASGLARQRGTTVAQYF. The CDR3 nucleotides are TGTGCTAGTGGTTTGGCACGACAGAGAGGGACTACCGTGGCCCAGTACTTC.

The chain couples TRBV11-3 to TRBJ2-1; D not resolved. CDR1 SGHNT and CDR2 YENEEA come from the germline V gene. The germline V and J ends were trimmed by 0 bases and 0 bases, with 6 bases remaining between them. This CDR3 contains 15 residues. The CDR3 loop reads CASSLDGGSYNEQFF. The CDR3, as DNA: TGTGCCAGCAGCTTAGATGGCGGCTCCTACAATGAGCAGTTCTTC.

The chain carries TRBV5-1 and TRBJ2-5; 12 bases align to TRBD2. Germline CDR1 SGHRS, CDR2 YFSETQ. J gave up 2 bases and V 4 bases, and 3 bases lay outside the gene matches. The CDR3 sequence is 15 residues long. The CDR3 region has the DNA TGCGCCAGCAGCGTACTAGCGGGGGGACAAGAGACCCAGTACTTC. It yields the protein CASSVLAGGQETQYF.

This clone was counted ten times or more. The gene calls are TRBV10-3 and TRBJ1-4, with TRBD1 matching over 8 bases. After removal of 6 bases from V and 3 bases from J, the junction contained 6 bases not matched to a gene. This CDR3 has 15 amino acids. CDR1 is ENHRY and CDR2 is SYGVKD in the germline V gene. The CDR3 reads CAISHRGTANEKLFF. The CDR3 DNA is TGTGCCATCAGCCACAGGGGGACGGCTAATGAAAAACTGTTTTTT.

The J gene is TRBJ1-2, the V gene TRBV10-2; 7 positions match TRBD1. Germline assignment: CDR1 WSHSY and CDR2 SAAADI. After removal of 2 bases from V and 3 bases from J, the junction contained 0 bases not matched to a gene. The CDR3 sequence is 13 residues long. The CDR3 here is CASSETGDYGYTF. CDR3 sequence (DNA): TGCGCCAGCAGTGAGACAGGGGACTATGGCTACACCTTC.

This chain joins TRBV29-1 and TRBJ1-2; D possibly corresponds to TRBD1 (5 bases). Trimming cost V 3 bases and J 4 bases, with 9 bases left between them. Per the germline V gene, CDR1 is SQVTM and CDR2 is ANQGSEA. The CDR3 runs to 12 residues. The CDR3 DNA follows: TGCAGCGTTGATGGCCAGGGCTATGGCTACACCTTC. The encoded protein is CSVDGQGYGYTF.

The V gene is TRBV5-4, the J gene TRBJ1-1; the D gene is possibly TRBD1 (6 bases). Germline V gene sequence: CDR1 SGHNT, CDR2 YYREEE (reference sequence). Trimming removed 4 bases at V and 0 bases at J, with 13 bases between. This CDR3 has 15 residues. The CDR3 spells CASSPPGHLNTEAFF. The CDR3 DNA follows: TGTGCCAGCAGCCCGCCGGGACACTTGAACACTGAAGCTTTCTTT.

This clone has just a few counts. The chain links TRBV30 to TRBJ1-4; D unresolved. The V gene's germline CDR1 is GTSNPN and CDR2 SVGIG (reference sequence). V lost 1 base and J 4 bases, leaving 10 bases between the germline ends. The CDR3 sequence is 14 residues long. CDR3 sequence reads: CAWSEAERNEKLFF. The CDR3 DNA follows: TGTGCCTGGAGTGAGGCAGAGCGTAATGAAAAACTGTTTTTT.

A few counts support this clone. The genes are TRBV11-1 and TRBJ1-1, with TRBD1 matching 7 bases. J gave up 1 base and V 1 base, and 3 bases lay outside the gene matches. Germline loops: CDR1 SGHAT, CDR2 FQDESV (reference sequence). CDR3 length equals 15 residues. Here the CDR3 DNA reads TGTGCCAGCAGCTTAGAAGGGGGCTGGAACACTGAAGCTTTCTTT. Translation gives CASSLEGGWNTEAFF. The variable domain in full, with the rest retrieved from reference TRBV11-1 and TRBJ1-1, is EAEVAQSPRYKITEKSQAVAFWCDPISGHATLYWYRQILGQGPELLVQFQDESVVDDSQLPKDRFSAERLKGVDSTLKIQPAELGDSAMYLCASSLEGGWNTEAFFGQGTRLTVV.

V and J are TRBV3-1 (or the pseudogene TRBV3-2) and TRBJ1-2; no firm D call. This CDR3 is built from 12 residues. Germline V CDR1 and CDR2: LGHDT, YNNKEL (reference sequence). V shed 1 base and J shed 7 bases, with 7 bases lying between them. The CDR3, as DNA: TGTGCCAGCAGCCAAGCCCGGAGTGGCTACACCTTC. Residues: CASSQARSGYTF.

The chain carries TRBV2 and TRBJ2-5; no clear D. The CDR3 is 13 amino acids. The V gene's germline CDR1 is SNHLY and CDR2 FYNNEI. V shed 2 bases and J shed 5 bases, with 9 bases lying between them. CDR3 sequence reads: CASSERRVETQYF. The DNA for the CDR3 is TGTGCCAGCAGTGAACGCCGGGTCGAGACCCAGTACTTC.

This clone was counted many times. The rearrangement links TRBV7-2 to TRBJ1-5; a weak D match, TRBD1 (6 bases). The CDR3 runs to 15 residues. CDR1 is SGHTA, CDR2 FQGNSA, per germline. V was trimmed by 4 bases and J by 2 bases, leaving 12 bases between them. CDR3 region: CASSSTGWGNQPQHF. The CDR3 bases are TGTGCCAGCAGCTCCACAGGGTGGGGCAATCAGCCCCAGCATTTT.

J is TRBJ2-5 and V is TRBV13; 12 bases fit TRBD2. Per germline, CDR1 PRHDT and CDR2 FYEKMQ (reference sequence). Germline trimming cut 5 bases from V and 4 bases from J; bases unmatched to any gene: 14. CDR3 length equals 18 residues. CDR3 coding DNA: TGTGCCAGCAGCCCCAGACTAGCGGGGGCGTTTGGCGGAGAGACCCAGTACTTC. Its translation is CASSPRLAGAFGGETQYF.

CDR3 protein: CASSYSINEKLFF. CDR3 nucleotide sequence: TGTGCCAGCAGTTACAGCATTAATGAAAAACTGTTTTTT. This chain connects TRBV6-5 to TRBJ1-4; D gene unclear. Germline loops: CDR1 MNHEY, CDR2 SVGAGI. There are 13 residues in the CDR3. V lost 2 bases, J lost 4 bases, and 5 bases lay in between.

This chain joins TRBV2 and TRBJ1-1; possibly TRBD1 for D (6 bases). CDR3 length: 15 amino acids. Trimming removed 2 bases from V and 6 bases from J, with 16 bases in between. CDR1 and CDR2 (germline): SNHLY, FYNNEI. CDR3 bases: TGTGCCAGCAGTGAATCGCGCGGTGAGGGGGCTGAAGCTTTCTTT. Its protein product is CASSESRGEGAEAFF.

The chain uses TRBV6-6 and TRBJ1-1; TRBD1 agrees at 9 bases. The junction had 11 bases not matched to a gene; V was cut back by 4 bases and J by 5 bases. The CDR3 has 16 residues. Germline lookup yields CDR1 MNHNY and CDR2 SVGAGI (reference sequence). CDR3 amino acids: CASSFRTGVGKTEAFF. Written as DNA, the CDR3 is TGTGCCAGCAGTTTCCGGACAGGGGTTGGGAAGACTGAAGCTTTCTTT.

V and J are TRBV12-5 and TRBJ2-1; possibly TRBD2 for D (5 bases). Per germline, CDR1 LGHNT and CDR2 FRNRAP. This CDR3 has 12 amino acids. V dropped 7 bases and J dropped 3 bases, with 7 bases sitting between them. The CDR3 is CASAGFYNEQFF. CDR3 sequence (DNA): TGTGCTAGTGCGGGGTTCTACAATGAGCAGTTCTTC.

The chain carries TRBV7-8 and TRBJ1-1, with D maybe TRBD1 (5 bases). CDR1 SGHVS and CDR2 FQNEAQ come from the germline V gene. CDR3 length equals 17 residues. Trimming stripped 5 bases from V and 0 bases from J, with 19 bases between. The CDR3 sequence: CASSPPTGSGLNTEAFF. The CDR3 DNA is TGTGCCAGCAGCCCTCCAACAGGTTCGGGTTTGAACACTGAAGCTTTCTTT.

The gene calls are TRBV19 and TRBJ1-1; possibly TRBD1 for D (5 bases). V lost 6 bases, J lost 3 bases, and 11 bases lay in between. The germline V gene encodes CDR1 LNHDA and CDR2 SQIVND (reference sequence). The CDR3 loop spans 13 amino acids. CDR3 residues: CASRLQGYTEAFF. In DNA, the CDR3 is TGTGCCAGTAGGCTGCAGGGTTACACTGAAGCTTTCTTT.

The genes are TRBV5-1 and TRBJ1-3, with 8 bases lining up with TRBD1. This CDR3 region has 17 residues. The germline V gene has CDR1 SGHRS and CDR2 YFSETQ. V dropped 5 bases and J dropped 3; count of bases not matched to a gene: 13. CDR3 sequence reads: CASSPLGQGANGNTIYF. CDR3 DNA: TGCGCCAGCAGTCCCCTTGGGCAGGGGGCAAATGGAAACACCATATATTTT.

A single count supports this clone. At one of its ends the junction is not consistent with the germline gene, which may arise from a read error. This rearrangement joins TRBV12-5 to TRBJ2-1, with a possible D match to TRBD2 (7 bases). Germline-derived CDR1 and CDR2 are LGHNT and FRNRAP. CDR3 length: 17 residues. The CDR3 reads CARGRGTGGREGVEQFF. CDR3 sequence (DNA): TGTGCTCGTGGCCGGGGGACCGGGGGGCGCGAGGGGGTTGAGCAGTTCTTC.

This chain joins TRBV6-2 or TRBV6-3 and TRBJ1-2, with unresolved D. The V and J ends lost 2 bases and 6 bases respectively, with 10 bases between them. CDR3 size: 13 residues. CDR1 and CDR2 (germline): MNHEY, SVGEGT. CDR3 coding DNA: TGTGCCAGCAGTTACCGGGAAATACATGGCTACACCTTC. Translated: CASSYREIHGYTF.

The rearrangement joins TRBV11-2 to TRBJ2-7, with 7 bases lining up with TRBD1. CDR1 and CDR2 (germline): SGHAT, FQNNGV. J was trimmed by 1 base and V by 5 bases; bases with no gene match: 2. The CDR3 sequence is 13 residues long. CDR3 loop: CASSQQGSYEQYF. The CDR3 bases are TGTGCCAGCAGCCAACAGGGGTCCTACGAGCAGTACTTC. Full variable domain (missing parts from reference TRBV11-2 and TRBJ2-7): EAGVAQSPRYKIIEKRQSVAFWCNPISGHATLYWYQQILGQGPKLLIQFQNNGVVDDSQLPKDRFSAERLKGVDSTLKIQPAKLEDSAVYLCASSQQGSYEQYFGPGTRLTVT.